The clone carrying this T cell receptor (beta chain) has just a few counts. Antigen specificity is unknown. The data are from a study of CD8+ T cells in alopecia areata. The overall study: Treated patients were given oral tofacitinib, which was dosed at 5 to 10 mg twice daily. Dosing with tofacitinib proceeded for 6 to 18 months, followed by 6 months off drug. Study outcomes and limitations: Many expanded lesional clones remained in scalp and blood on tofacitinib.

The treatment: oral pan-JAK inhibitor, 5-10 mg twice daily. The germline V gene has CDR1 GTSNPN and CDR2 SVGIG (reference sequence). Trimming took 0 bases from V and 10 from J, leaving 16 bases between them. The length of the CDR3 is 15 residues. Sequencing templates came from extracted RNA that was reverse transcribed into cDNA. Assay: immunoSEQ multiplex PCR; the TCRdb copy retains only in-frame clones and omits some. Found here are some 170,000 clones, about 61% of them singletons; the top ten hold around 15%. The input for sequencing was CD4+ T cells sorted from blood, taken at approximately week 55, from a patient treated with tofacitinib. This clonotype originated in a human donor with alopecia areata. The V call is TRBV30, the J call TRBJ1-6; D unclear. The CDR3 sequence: CAWSVPGPGSSPLHF. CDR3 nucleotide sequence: TGTGCCTGGAGTGTACCCGGCCCCGGGTCGTCACCCCTCCACTTT.